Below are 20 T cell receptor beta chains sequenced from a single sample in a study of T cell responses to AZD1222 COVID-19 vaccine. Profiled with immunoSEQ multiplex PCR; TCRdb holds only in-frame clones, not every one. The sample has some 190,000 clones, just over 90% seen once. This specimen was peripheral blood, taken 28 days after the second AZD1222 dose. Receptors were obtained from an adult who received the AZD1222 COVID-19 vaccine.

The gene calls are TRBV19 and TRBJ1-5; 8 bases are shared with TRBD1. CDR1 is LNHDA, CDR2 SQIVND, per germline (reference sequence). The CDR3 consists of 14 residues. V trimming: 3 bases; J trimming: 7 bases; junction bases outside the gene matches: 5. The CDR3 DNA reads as TGTGCCAGTAGTATCTTTCGACAGGGGCAGCCCCAGCATTTT. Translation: CASSIFRQGQPQHF.

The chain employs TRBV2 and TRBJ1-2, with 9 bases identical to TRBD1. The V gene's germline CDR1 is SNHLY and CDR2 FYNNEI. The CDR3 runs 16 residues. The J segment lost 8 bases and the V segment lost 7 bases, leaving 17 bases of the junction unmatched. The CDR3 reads CASNRQGTGTMRGYTF. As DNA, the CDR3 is TGTGCCAGCAACAGACAAGGGACAGGGACGATGAGGGGCTACACCTTC. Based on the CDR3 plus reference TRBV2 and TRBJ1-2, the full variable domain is EPEVTQTPSHQVTQMGQEVILRCVPISNHLYFYWYRQILGQKVEFLVSFYNNEISEKSEIFDDQFSVERPDGSNFTLKIRSTKLEDSAMYFCASNRQGTGTMRGYTFGSGTRLTVV.

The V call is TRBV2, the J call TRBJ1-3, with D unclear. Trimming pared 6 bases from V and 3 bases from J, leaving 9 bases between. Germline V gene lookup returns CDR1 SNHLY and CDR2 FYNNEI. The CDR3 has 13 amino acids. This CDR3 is CASSYDFGNTIYF. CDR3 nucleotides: TGTGCCAGCAGCTACGATTTTGGAAACACCATATATTTT.

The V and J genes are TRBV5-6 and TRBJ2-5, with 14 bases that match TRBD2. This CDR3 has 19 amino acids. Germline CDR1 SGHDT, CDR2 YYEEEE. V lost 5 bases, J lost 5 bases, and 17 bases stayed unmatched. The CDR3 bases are TGTGCCAGCAGTCTGATGGGGGGACTAGCGGGAGCCCGCCGGGAGACCCAGTACTTC. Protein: CASSLMGGLAGARRETQYF.

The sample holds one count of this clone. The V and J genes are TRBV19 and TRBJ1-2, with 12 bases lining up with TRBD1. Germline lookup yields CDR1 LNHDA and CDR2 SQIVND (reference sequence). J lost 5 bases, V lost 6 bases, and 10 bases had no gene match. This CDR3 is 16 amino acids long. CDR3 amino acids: CASSAGTGGFLYGYTF. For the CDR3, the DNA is TGTGCCAGTAGCGCCGGGACAGGGGGCTTTTTGTATGGCTACACCTTC.

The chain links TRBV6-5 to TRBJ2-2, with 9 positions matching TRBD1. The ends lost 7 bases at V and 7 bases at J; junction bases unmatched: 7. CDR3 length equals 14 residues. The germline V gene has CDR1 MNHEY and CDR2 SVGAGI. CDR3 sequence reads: CASKGQGLSGELFF. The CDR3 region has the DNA TGTGCCAGCAAGGGACAGGGACTAAGCGGGGAGCTGTTTTTT.

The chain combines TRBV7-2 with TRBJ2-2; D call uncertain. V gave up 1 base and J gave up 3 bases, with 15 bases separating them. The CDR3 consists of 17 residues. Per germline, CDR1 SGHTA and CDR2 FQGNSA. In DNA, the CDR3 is TGTGCCAGCAGCTTAGTTCTCCTCGGTGGGGACACCGGGGAGCTGTTTTTT. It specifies CASSLVLLGGDTGELFF. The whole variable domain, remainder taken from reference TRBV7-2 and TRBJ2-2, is GAGVSQSPSNKVTEKGKDVELRCDPISGHTALYWYRQSLGQGLEFLIYFQGNSAPDKSGLPSDRFSAERTGGSVSTLTIQRTQQEDSAVYLCASSLVLLGGDTGELFFGEGSRLTVL.

The DNA for the CDR3 is TGTGCCAGCAGCCAACAGGGAGGGAAAGGAAACACCATATATTTT. It yields the protein CASSQQGGKGNTIYF. This sequence joins TRBV9 and TRBJ1-3, with D perhaps matching TRBD1 (6 bases). Germline V gene lookup returns CDR1 SGDLS and CDR2 YYNGEE. The CDR3 totals 15 residues. With 4 bases removed from V and 4 bases from J, the gap between germline ends came to 15 bases.

The CDR3 reads CASSPDPNTEAFF. CDR3 DNA sequence: TGCGCCAGCAGCCCGGACCCGAACACTGAAGCTTTCTTT. The chain links TRBV4-1 to TRBJ1-1, with D hard to call. The V gene's germline CDR1 is MGHRA and CDR2 YSYEKL. This CDR3 spans 13 amino acids. The V end lost 4 bases, the J end lost 1 base, and 7 bases lay between the germline ends.

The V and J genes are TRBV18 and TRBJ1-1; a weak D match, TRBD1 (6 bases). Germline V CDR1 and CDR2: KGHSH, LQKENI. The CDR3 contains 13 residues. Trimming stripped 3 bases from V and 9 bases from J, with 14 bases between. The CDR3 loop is CASSPGGGAQAFF. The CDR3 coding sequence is TGTGCCAGCTCACCCGGGGGCGGTGCTCAAGCTTTCTTT.

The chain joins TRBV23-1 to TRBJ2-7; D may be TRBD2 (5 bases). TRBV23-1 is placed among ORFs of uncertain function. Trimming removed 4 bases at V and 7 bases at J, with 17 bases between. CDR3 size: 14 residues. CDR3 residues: CASSRWRAGGEQYF. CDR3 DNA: TGCGCCAGCAGTCGGTGGCGCGCAGGAGGAGAGCAGTACTTC.

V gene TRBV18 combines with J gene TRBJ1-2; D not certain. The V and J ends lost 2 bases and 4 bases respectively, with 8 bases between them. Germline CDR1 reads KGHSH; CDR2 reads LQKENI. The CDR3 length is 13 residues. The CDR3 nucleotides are TGTGCCAGCTCACCAGACTCCCCCTATGGCTACACCTTC. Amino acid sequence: CASSPDSPYGYTF.

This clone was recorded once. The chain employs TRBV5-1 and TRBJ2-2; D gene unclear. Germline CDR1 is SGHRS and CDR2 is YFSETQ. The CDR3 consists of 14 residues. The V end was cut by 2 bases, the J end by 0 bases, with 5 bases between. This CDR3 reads CASSFIANTGELFF. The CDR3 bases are TGCGCCAGCAGCTTTATCGCGAACACCGGGGAGCTGTTTTTT.

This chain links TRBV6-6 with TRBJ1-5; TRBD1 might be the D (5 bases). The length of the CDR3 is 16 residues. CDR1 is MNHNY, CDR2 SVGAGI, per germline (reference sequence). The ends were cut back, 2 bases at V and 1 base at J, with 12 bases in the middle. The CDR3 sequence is CASSYVNWGSNQPQHF. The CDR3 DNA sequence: TGTGCCAGCAGTTACGTAAATTGGGGGAGCAATCAGCCCCAGCATTTT.

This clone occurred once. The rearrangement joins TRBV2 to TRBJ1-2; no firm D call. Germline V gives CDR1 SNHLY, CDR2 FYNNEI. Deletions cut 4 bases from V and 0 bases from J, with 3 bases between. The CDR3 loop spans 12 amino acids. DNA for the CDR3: TGTGCCAGCAGTGGAGCTAACTATGGCTACACCTTC. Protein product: CASSGANYGYTF.

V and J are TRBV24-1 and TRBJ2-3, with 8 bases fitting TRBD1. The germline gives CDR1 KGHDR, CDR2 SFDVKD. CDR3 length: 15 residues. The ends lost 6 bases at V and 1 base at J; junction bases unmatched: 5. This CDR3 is CATSRGTGRTDTQYF. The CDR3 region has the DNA TGTGCCACCAGTAGAGGGACAGGACGCACAGATACGCAGTATTTT.

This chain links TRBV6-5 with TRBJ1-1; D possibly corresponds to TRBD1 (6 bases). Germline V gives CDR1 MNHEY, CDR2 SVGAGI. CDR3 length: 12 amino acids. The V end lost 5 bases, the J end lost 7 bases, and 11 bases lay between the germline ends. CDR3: CASSQGKSEAFF. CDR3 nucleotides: TGTGCCAGCAGTCAGGGGAAAAGTGAAGCTTTCTTT.

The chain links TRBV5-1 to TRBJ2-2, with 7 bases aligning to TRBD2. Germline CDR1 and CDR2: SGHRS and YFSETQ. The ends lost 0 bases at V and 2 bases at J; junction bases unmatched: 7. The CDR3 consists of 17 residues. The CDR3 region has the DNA TGCGCCAGCAGCTTGGGTCGAGCGGGGCCAAACACCGGGGAGCTGTTTTTT. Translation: CASSLGRAGPNTGELFF.

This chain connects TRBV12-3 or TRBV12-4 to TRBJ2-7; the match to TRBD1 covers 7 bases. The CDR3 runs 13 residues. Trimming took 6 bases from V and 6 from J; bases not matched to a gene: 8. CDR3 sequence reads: CASRTEGGSEQYF. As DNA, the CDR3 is TGTGCCAGCAGAACCGAAGGGGGCTCCGAGCAGTACTTC.

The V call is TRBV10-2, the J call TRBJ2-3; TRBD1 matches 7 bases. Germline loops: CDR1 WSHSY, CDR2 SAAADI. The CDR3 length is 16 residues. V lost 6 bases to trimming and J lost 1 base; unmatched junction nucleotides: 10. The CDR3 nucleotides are TGCGCCAGCAGGCTGGCCGGGGACAGCCGCACAGATACGCAGTATTTT. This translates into CASRLAGDSRTDTQYF.